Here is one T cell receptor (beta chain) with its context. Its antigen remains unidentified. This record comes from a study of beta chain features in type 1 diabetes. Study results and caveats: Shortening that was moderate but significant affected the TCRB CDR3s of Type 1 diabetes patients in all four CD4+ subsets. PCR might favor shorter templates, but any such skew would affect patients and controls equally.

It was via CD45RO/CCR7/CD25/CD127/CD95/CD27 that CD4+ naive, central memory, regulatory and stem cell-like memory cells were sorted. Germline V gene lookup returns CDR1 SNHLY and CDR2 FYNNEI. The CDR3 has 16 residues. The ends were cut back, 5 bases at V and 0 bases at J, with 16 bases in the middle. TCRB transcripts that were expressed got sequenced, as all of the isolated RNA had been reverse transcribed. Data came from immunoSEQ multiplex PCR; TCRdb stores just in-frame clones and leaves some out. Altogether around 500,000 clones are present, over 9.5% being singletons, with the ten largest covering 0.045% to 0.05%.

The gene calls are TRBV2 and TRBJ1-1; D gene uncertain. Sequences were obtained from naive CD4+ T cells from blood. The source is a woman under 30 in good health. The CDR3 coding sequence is TGTGCCAGCAGTCTTGCGGCCGGCGGCATGAACACTGAAGCTTTCTTT. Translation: CASSLAAGGMNTEAFF.